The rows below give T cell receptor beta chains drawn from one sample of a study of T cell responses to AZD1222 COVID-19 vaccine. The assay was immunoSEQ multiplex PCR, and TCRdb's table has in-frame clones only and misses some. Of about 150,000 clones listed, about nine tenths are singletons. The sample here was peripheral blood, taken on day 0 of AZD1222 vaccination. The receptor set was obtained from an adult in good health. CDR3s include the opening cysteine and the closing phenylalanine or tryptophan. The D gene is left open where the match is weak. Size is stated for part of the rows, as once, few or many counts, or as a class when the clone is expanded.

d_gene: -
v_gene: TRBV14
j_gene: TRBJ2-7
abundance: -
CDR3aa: CASSDLRTEPYEQYF
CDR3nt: TGTGCCAGCAGCGACCTTAGGACAGAACCTTACGAGCAGTACTTC

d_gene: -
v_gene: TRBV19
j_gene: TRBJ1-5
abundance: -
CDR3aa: CASTKSNQPQHF
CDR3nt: TGTGCCAGTACCAAGTCCAATCAGCCCCAGCATTTT

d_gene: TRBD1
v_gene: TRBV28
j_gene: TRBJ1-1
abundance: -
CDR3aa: CASRGQGAEAFF
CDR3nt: TGTGCCAGCCGCGGACAGGGCGCTGAAGCTTTCTTT

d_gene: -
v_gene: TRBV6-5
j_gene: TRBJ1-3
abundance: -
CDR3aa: CASNQVGSGNTIYF
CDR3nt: TGTGCCAGCAATCAGGTCGGCTCTGGAAACACCATATATTTT

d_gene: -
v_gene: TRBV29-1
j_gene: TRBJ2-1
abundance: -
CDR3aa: CSLGILRGSYNEQFF
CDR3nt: TGCAGCTTAGGGATTCTCCGGGGCTCCTACAATGAGCAGTTCTTC

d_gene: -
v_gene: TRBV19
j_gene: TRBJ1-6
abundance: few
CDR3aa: CASPQGRVGNSPLHF
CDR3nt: TGTGCCAGCCCGCAGGGGCGGGTTGGGAATTCACCCCTCCACTTT

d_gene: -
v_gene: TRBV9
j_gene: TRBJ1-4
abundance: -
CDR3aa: CASSVGLANEKLFF
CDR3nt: TGTGCCAGCAGCGTGGGGCTGGCTAATGAAAAACTGTTTTTT

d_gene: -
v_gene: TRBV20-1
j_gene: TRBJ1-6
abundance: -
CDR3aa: CSASWGGNGESPLHF
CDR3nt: TGCAGTGCTAGTTGGGGGGGGAACGGAGAATCACCCCTCCACTTT

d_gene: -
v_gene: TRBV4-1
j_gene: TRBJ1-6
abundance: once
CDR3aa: CASSPQTNSPLHF
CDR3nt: TGCGCCAGCAGCCCCCAGACTAATTCACCCCTCCACTTT

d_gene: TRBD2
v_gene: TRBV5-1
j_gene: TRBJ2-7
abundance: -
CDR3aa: CASSLYQGLAGASYEQYF
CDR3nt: TGCGCCAGCAGCTTGTACCAGGGGCTAGCGGGAGCTTCCTACGAGCAGTACTTC

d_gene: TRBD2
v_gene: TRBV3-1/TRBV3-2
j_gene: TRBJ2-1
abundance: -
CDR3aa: CASSQDEASGRREQFF
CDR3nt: TGTGCCAGCAGCCAAGATGAGGCTAGCGGGAGACGTGAGCAGTTCTTC

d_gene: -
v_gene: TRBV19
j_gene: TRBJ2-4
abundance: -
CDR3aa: CASSIWGEDIQYF
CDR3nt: TGTGCCAGTAGTATCTGGGGGGAAGACATTCAGTACTTC

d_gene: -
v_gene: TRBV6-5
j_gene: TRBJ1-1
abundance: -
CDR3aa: CASSFSFGGLTTEAFF
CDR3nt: TGTGCCAGCAGTTTCTCCTTTGGGGGCCTGACCACTGAAGCTTTCTTT

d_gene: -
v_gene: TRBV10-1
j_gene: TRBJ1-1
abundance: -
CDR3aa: CASTVERGTEAFF
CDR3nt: TGCGCCAGCACCGTCGAGAGGGGCACTGAAGCTTTCTTT

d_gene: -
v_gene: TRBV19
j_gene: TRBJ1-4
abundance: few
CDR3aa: CAVSTQTEKLFF
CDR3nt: TGTGCCGTATCGACCCAGACTGAAAAACTGTTTTTT

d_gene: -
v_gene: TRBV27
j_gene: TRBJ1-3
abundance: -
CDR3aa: CASSLKGGGNTIYF
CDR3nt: TGTGCCAGCAGTTTAAAGGGGGGGGGAAACACCATATATTTT

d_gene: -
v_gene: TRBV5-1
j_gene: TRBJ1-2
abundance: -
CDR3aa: CASSLARDGQGYTF
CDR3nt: TGCGCCAGCAGCTTGGCCCGGGACGGACAGGGCTACACCTTC